The next 18 T cell receptor beta chains were all read from a single sample in a study of identical twins. TCRdb redid the calling of the 5' RACE reads with MiXCR, one entry per CDR3 protein. The sample gives 500,000 to 600,000 distinct CDR3 sequences, about 20% of which show up once; 0.8% to 1% is in the top ten. Another study also made use of these data, one on T cells expressing NK-cell markers.

The specimen sequenced was CD4+ T cells sorted from blood. These receptors were taken from a woman under 30 in good health.

Only a few counts were recorded for this clonotype. The chain recombines TRBV20-1 with TRBJ1-2; TRBD1 is a possible D gene (5 bases). This CDR3 has 14 amino acids. V dropped 1 base and J dropped 8 bases, with 17 bases sitting between them. Germline assignment: CDR1 DFQATT and CDR2 SNEGSKA (reference sequence). CDR3 in amino acids: CSARAPGTSAGYTF. Written as DNA, the CDR3 is TGCAGTGCTAGAGCCCCCGGGACGTCTGCGGGCTACACCTTC.

This chain links TRBV20-1 with TRBJ2-1; 14 nucleotides agree with TRBD2. J lost 8 bases, V lost 6 bases, and 12 bases had no gene match. Germline V gene lookup returns CDR1 DFQATT and CDR2 SNEGSKA (reference sequence). The CDR3 consists of 16 residues. The CDR3 sequence: CSAPKAGTSGGYEQFF. CDR3 coding DNA: TGCAGTGCCCCTAAGGCCGGGACTAGCGGGGGCTATGAGCAGTTCTTC.

The rearrangement links TRBV18 to TRBJ1-1, with D unresolved. The V and J ends lost 3 bases and 10 bases respectively, with 15 bases between them. From germline, CDR1 is KGHSH and CDR2 LQKENI. The CDR3 totals 13 residues. CDR3 in amino acids: CASSPEQLARAFF. CDR3 DNA: TGTGCCAGCTCACCTGAACAGTTGGCGCGAGCTTTCTTT.

This clonotype was recorded a few times. This chain links TRBV5-1 with TRBJ2-7; 7 nucleotides line up with TRBD2. V lost 4 bases and J lost 6; bases outside the gene matches: 13. The CDR3 is 15 residues long. Germline V gene lookup returns CDR1 SGHRS and CDR2 YFSETQ. The CDR3 region has the DNA TGCGCCAGCAGCAGGGATGCGGGAGCGCTTGTCGAGCAGTACTTC. Its translation is CASSRDAGALVEQYF.

The chain is built from TRBV27 and TRBJ1-2, with D possibly being TRBD1 (6 bases). The CDR3 is 17 amino acids. The V gene's germline CDR1 is MNHEY and CDR2 SMNVEV (reference sequence). V lost 0 bases and J 4 bases, leaving 18 bases between the germline ends. The CDR3 DNA sequence: TGTGCCAGCAGTTTATCGGGACAAGCCCCTGGGGCCTATGGCTACACCTTC. Its protein is CASSLSGQAPGAYGYTF.

This clonotype was observed a handful of times. The chain is built from TRBV5-5 and TRBJ1-6, with no clear D. Germline V gene data show CDR1 as SGHKS and CDR2 as YYEKEE (reference sequence). Between the trimmed V and J ends, which lost 1 base and 13 bases, there was a span of 3 bases. The CDR3 loop spans 10 amino acids. The DNA of the CDR3 is TGTGCCAGCAGCTTGACCCCCCTCCACTTT. Protein: CASSLTPLHF.

This clonotype showed up just a few times. The chain has TRBV5-1 and TRBJ2-3; 8 bases line up with TRBD2. The CDR3 runs 15 residues. Losses at the gene ends were 0 bases for V and 6 bases for J; bases not matched to a gene: 6. Germline V lookup: CDR1 SGHRS, CDR2 YFSETQ. DNA of the CDR3: TGCGCCAGCAGCTTGGTAGGACTAGCCTTTGATACGCAGTATTTT. Translating it yields CASSLVGLAFDTQYF.

The V and J genes are TRBV5-1 and TRBJ2-3; 8 positions agree with TRBD1. Germline V gene sequence: CDR1 SGHRS, CDR2 YFSETQ. V gave up 5 bases and J gave up 1 base; unmatched junction bases: 9. The CDR3 runs to 16 residues. In DNA, the CDR3 is TGCGCCAGCAGTTTTACTCAGGGGGCGGGCACAGATACGCAGTATTTT. This translates into CASSFTQGAGTDTQYF.

This clonotype came up a few times. This chain joins TRBV20-1 and TRBJ1-4; 7 bases align to TRBD1. The CDR3 totals 13 residues. Germline CDR1 DFQATT, CDR2 SNEGSKA (reference sequence). The V gene end was trimmed by 6 bases and the J gene end by 8 bases; junction bases not matched to a gene: 9. CDR3 amino acids: CSARQGLGEKLFF. The CDR3 DNA reads as TGCAGTGCGAGACAGGGACTGGGCGAAAAACTGTTTTTT.

V gene TRBV15 combines with J gene TRBJ1-5; unclear D gene. The CDR3 consists of 15 residues. Per the germline V gene, CDR1 is LNHNV and CDR2 is YYDKDF (reference sequence). The V and J ends lost 4 bases and 2 bases respectively, with 12 bases between them. CDR3 residues: CATSTAGRGNQPQHF. The CDR3 DNA reads as TGTGCCACCAGCACGGCTGGACGGGGCAATCAGCCCCAGCATTTT.

V is TRBV5-4 and J is TRBJ1-2; 8 nucleotides match TRBD1. The germline CDR1 and CDR2 sequences are SGHNT and YYREEE (reference sequence). V dropped 5 bases and J dropped 3; count of bases not matched to a gene: 9. The CDR3 spans 15 residues. In DNA form, the CDR3 reads TGTGCCAGCAGTCGGGGGGCAGGGGGCCACTATGGCTACACCTTC. Residues: CASSRGAGGHYGYTF.

This clonotype was detected only a few times. Here the CDR3 reads CASSPGENSPLHF. The CDR3 nucleotides read TGCGCCAGCAGCCCCGGAGAGAATTCACCCCTCCACTTT. V gene TRBV5-1 combines with J gene TRBJ1-6; D not resolved. Germline CDR1 and CDR2: SGHRS and YFSETQ. V was clipped by 4 bases and J by 7 bases, with 9 bases between them. The CDR3 extends over 13 amino acids. Looking up the rest from reference TRBV5-1 and TRBJ1-6 gives the full variable domain: KAGVTQTPRYLIKTRGQQVTLSCSPISGHRSVSWYQQTPGQGLQFLFEYFSETQRNKGNFPGRFSGRQFSNSRSEMNVSTLELGDSALYLCASSPGENSPLHFGNGTRLTVT.

This clonotype has more than one count but fewer than ten. V and J are TRBV7-2 and TRBJ2-3; D not certain. This CDR3 is 11 amino acids long. Germline V lookup: CDR1 SGHTA, CDR2 FQGNSA. The V end lost 5 bases, the J end lost 8 bases, and 8 bases lay between the germline ends. The CDR3 sequence is CASSPQATQYF. The CDR3 DNA reads as TGTGCCAGCAGCCCGCAAGCTACGCAGTATTTT.

The J gene is TRBJ2-1, the V gene TRBV9, with TRBD2 identical over 9 bases. This CDR3 is 15 amino acids long. CDR1 is SGDLS, CDR2 YYNGEE, per germline. J gave up 10 bases and V 0 bases, and 8 bases lay outside the gene matches. The CDR3 region is CASSVALREGREQFF. The CDR3 bases are TGTGCCAGCAGCGTAGCATTGCGGGAGGGCCGGGAGCAGTTCTTC. Supplemented by reference TRBV9 and TRBJ2-1, the full variable domain reads DSGVTQTPKHLITATGQRVTLRCSPRSGDLSVYWYQQSLDQGLQFLIQYYNGEERAKGNILERFSAQQFPDLHSELNLSSLELGDSALYFCASSVALREGREQFFGPGTRLTVL.

The V call is TRBV27, the J call TRBJ2-7; TRBD2 agrees at 9 bases. This CDR3 comprises 15 residues. In germline, CDR1 is MNHEY, CDR2 SMNVEV (reference sequence). J was trimmed by 6 bases and V by 4 bases; bases with no gene match: 10. CDR3 coding DNA: TGTGCCAGCAGTTCACATAGCGGGAGAGTGGGCGAGCAGTACTTC. This gives the protein CASSSHSGRVGEQYF.

About this clonotype: At one of its ends the junction is not consistent with the germline gene, which may arise from a read error. The rearrangement joins TRBV3-1 to TRBJ2-1; D may be TRBD2 (6 bases). Per germline, CDR1 LGHDT and CDR2 YNNKEL (reference sequence). The CDR3 is 12 amino acids. The CDR3 loop is CASSLGGTPIIF. CDR3 in DNA: TGTGCCAGCAGCCTCGGGGGAACCCCCATAATCTTC.

The J gene is TRBJ1-1, the V gene TRBV5-5, with a tentative D call TRBD1 (5 bases). CDR1 and CDR2 (germline): SGHKS, YYEKEE (reference sequence). The CDR3 totals 14 residues. With 4 bases removed from V and 4 bases from J, the gap between germline ends came to 14 bases. CDR3 bases: TGTGCCAGCAGCCCGGGGGGGTCGGGCACTGAAGCTTTCTTT. It codes for CASSPGGSGTEAFF.

The rearrangement joins TRBV19 to TRBJ2-1, with 10 bases identical to TRBD2. CDR3 length: 15 amino acids. Unmatched junction bases numbered 6, after V lost 6 bases and J lost 4 bases. Germline V CDR1 and CDR2: LNHDA, SQIVND (reference sequence). The CDR3 DNA follows: TGTGCCAGTAGCACGCTAGCGGGGGATTACAATGAGCAGTTCTTC. Its translation is CASSTLAGDYNEQFF.